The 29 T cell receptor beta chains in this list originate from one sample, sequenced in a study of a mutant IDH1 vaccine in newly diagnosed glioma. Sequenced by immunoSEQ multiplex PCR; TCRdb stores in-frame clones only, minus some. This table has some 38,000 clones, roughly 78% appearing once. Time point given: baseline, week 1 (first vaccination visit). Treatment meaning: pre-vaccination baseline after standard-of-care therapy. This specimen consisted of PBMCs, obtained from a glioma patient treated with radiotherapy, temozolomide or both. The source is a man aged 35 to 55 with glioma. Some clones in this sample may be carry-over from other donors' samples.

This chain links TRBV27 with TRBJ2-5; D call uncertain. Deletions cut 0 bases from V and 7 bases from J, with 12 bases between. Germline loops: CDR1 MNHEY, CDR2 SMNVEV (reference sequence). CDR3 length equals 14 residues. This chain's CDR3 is CASSLSIGLGTQYF. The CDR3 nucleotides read TGTGCCAGCAGTTTATCAATTGGGCTCGGGACCCAGTACTTC.

The CDR3 nucleotides are TGTGCCAGCAGCTTGTCCGGGGGGACAGATACGCAGTATTTT. Translation gives CASSLSGGTDTQYF. The chain employs TRBV5-5 and TRBJ2-3; 7 positions agree with TRBD2. V lost 1 base and J lost 3; bases outside the gene matches: 2. Looked up from germline, CDR1 is SGHKS and CDR2 is YYEKEE (reference sequence). The CDR3 runs 14 residues.

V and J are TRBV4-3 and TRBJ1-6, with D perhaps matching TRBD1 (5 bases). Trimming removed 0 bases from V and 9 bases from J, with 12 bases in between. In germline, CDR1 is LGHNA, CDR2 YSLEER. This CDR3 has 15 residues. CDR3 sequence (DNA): TGCGCCAGCAGCCAAGATCGATCCGGGGCTTCACCCCTCCACTTT. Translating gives CASSQDRSGASPLHF.

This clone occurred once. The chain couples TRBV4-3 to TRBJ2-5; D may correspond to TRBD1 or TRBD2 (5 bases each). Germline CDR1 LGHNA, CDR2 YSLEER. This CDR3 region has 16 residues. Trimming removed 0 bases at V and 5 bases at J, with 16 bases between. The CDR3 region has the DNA TGCGCCAGCAGCCAAGATCTGGGGACCTTGGGCGAGACCCAGTACTTC. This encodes CASSQDLGTLGETQYF.

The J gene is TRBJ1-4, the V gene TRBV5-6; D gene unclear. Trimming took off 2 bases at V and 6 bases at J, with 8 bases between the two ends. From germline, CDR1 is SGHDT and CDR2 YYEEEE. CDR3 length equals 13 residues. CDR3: CASSFGRYEKLFF. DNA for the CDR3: TGTGCCAGCAGCTTCGGACGATATGAAAAACTGTTTTTT.

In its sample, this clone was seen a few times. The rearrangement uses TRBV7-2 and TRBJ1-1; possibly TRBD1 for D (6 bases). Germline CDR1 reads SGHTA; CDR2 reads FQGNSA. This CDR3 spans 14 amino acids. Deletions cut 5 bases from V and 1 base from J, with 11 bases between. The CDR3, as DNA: TGTGCCAGCAGCCCGCGGACAGCGAACACTGAAGCTTTCTTT. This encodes CASSPRTANTEAFF.

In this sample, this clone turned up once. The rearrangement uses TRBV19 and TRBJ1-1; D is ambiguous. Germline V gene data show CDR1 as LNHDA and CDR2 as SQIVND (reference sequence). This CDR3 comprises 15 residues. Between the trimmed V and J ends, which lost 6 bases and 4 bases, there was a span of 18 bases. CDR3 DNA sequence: TGTGCCAGTAGCGCCACTTTGGGCTCCGGCACTGAAGCTTTCTTT. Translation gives CASSATLGSGTEAFF.

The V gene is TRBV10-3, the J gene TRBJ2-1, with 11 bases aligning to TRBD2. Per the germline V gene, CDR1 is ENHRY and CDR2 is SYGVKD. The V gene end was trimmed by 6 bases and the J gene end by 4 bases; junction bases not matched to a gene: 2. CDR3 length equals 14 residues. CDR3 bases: TGTGCCATCAGAACTAGCGGGGGTTACAATGAGCAGTTCTTC. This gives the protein CAIRTSGGYNEQFF.

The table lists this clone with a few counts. In nucleotides, the CDR3 is TGTGCCAGTAGTATCAATATACAAGCCCTCACTGAAGCTTTCTTT. It yields the protein CASSINIQALTEAFF. V and J are TRBV19 and TRBJ1-1; D ambiguous. Trimming took off 3 bases at V and 4 bases at J, with 15 bases between the two ends. Germline lookup yields CDR1 LNHDA and CDR2 SQIVND (reference sequence). The CDR3 extends over 15 amino acids.

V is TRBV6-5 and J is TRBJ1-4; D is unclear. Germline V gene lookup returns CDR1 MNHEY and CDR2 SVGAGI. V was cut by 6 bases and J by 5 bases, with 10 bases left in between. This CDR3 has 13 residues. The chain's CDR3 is CASSPRRNEKLFF. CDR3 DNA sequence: TGTGCCAGCAGCCCCCGTCGCAATGAAAAACTGTTTTTT.

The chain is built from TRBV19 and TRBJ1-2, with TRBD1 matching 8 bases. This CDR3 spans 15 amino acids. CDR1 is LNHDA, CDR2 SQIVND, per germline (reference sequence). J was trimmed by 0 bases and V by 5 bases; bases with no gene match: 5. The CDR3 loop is CASSPGQGPNYGYTF. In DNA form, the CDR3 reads TGTGCCAGTAGTCCCGGACAGGGCCCTAACTATGGCTACACCTTC.

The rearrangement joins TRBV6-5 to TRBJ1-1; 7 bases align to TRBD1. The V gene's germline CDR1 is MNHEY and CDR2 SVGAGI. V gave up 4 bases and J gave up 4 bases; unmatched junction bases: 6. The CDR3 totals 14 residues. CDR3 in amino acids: CASSSTYRGTEAFF. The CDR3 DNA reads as TGTGCCAGCAGTTCAACCTACAGGGGCACTGAAGCTTTCTTT.

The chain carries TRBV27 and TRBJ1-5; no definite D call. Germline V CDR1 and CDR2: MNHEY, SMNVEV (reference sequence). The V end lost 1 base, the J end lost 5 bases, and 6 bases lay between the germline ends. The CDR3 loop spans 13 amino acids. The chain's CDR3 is CASSLYGDQPQHF. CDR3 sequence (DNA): TGTGCCAGCAGTTTATATGGGGATCAGCCCCAGCATTTT.

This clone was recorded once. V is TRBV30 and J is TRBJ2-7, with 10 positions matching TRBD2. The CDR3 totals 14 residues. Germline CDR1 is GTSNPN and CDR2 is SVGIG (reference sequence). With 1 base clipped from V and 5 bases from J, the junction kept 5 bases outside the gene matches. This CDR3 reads CAWSGSGGINEQYF. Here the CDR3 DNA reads TGTGCCTGGAGTGGTAGCGGGGGGATCAACGAGCAGTACTTC.

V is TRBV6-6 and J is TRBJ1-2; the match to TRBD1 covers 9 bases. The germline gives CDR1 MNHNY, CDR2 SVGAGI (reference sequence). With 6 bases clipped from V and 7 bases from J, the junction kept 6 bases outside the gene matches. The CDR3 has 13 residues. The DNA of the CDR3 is TGTGCCAGCAGGCCGACAGGGGGAGGTGGCTACACCTTC. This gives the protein CASRPTGGGGYTF.

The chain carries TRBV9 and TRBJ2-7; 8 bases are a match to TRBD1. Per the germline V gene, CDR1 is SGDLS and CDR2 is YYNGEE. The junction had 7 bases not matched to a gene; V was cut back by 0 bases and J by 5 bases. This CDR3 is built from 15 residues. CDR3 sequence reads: CASSVDPGGIDEQYF. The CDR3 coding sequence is TGTGCCAGCAGCGTAGACCCAGGGGGCATCGACGAGCAGTACTTC.

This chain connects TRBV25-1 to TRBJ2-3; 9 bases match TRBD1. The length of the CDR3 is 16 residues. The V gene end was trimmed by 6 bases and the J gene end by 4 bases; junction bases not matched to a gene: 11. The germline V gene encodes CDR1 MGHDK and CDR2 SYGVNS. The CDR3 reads CASSRRGTGSADTQYF. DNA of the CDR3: TGTGCCAGCAGCAGAAGGGGGACAGGGTCGGCAGATACGCAGTATTTT.

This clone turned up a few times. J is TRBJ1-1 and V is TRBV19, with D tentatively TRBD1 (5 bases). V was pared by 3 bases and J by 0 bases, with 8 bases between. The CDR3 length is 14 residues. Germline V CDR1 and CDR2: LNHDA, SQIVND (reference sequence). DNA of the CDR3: TGTGCCAGTAGTATTCAGGGTTTGAACACTGAAGCTTTCTTT. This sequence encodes CASSIQGLNTEAFF.

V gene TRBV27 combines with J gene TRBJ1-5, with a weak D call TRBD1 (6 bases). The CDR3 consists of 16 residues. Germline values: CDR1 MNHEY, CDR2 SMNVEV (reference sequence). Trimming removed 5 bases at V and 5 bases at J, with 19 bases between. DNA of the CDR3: TGTGCCAGCAGTCCCTTCGGGGTTGGGGGCCATCAGCCCCAGCATTTT. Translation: CASSPFGVGGHQPQHF.

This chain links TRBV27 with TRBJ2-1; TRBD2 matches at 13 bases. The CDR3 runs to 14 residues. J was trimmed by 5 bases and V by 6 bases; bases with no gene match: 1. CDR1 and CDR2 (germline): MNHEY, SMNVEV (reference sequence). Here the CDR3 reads CASRLAGGNNEQFF. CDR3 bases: TGTGCCAGCAGACTAGCGGGGGGGAACAATGAGCAGTTCTTC.

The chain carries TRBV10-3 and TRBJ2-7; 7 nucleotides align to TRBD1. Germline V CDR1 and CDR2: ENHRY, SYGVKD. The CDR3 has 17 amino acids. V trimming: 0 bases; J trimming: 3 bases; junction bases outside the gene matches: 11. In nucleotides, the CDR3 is TGTGCCATCAGTGAGTCGCACCCCGGGGACAGATACTACGAGCAGTACTTC. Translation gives CAISESHPGDRYYEQYF.

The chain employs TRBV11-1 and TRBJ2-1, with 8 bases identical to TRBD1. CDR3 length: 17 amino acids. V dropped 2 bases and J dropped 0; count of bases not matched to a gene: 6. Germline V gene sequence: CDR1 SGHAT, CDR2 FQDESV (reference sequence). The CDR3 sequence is CASSLWRTGSSYNEQFF. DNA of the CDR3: TGTGCCAGCAGCTTATGGAGGACAGGGAGCTCCTACAATGAGCAGTTCTTC.

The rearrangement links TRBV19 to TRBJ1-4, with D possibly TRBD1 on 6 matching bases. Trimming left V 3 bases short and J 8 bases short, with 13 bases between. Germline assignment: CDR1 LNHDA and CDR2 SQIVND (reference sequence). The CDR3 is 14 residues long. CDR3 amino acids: CASSIRAGAEKLFF. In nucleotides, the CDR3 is TGTGCCAGTAGTATCCGGGCAGGGGCGGAAAAACTGTTTTTT.

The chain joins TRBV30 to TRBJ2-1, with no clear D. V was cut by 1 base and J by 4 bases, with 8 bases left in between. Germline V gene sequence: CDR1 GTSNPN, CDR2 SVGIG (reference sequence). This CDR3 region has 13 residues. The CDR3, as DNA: TGTGCCTGGAGTGGTGGGCCTTACAATGAGCAGTTCTTC. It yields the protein CAWSGGPYNEQFF.

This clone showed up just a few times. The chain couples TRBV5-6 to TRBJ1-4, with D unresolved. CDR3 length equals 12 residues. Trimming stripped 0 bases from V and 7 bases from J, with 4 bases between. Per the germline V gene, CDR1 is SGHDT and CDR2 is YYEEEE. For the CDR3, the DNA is TGTGCCAGCAGCTTGGTTGGTGAAAAACTGTTTTTT. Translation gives CASSLVGEKLFF. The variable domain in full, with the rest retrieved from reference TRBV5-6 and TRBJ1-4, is DAGVTQSPTHLIKTRGQQVTLRCSPKSGHDTVSWYQQALGQGPQFIFQYYEEEERQRGNFPDRFSGHQFPNYSSELNVNALLLGDSALYLCASSLVGEKLFFGSGTQLSVL.

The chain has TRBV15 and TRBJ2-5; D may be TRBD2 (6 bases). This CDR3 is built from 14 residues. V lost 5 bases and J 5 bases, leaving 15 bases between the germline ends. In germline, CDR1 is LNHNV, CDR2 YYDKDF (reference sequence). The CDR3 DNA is TGTGCCACCAGCCCGATTAGCGGACGGGAGACCCAGTACTTC. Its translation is CATSPISGRETQYF.

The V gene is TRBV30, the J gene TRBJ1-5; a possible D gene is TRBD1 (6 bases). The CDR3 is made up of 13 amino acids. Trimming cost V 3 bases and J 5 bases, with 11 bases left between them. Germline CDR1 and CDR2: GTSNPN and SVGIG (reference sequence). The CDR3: CAWSPGGHQPQHF. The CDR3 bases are TGTGCCTGGAGCCCGGGGGGCCATCAGCCCCAGCATTTT. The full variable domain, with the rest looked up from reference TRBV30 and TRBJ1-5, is SQTIHQWPATLVQPVGSPLSLECTVEGTSNPNLYWYRQAAGRGLQLLFYSVGIGQISSEVPQNLSASRPQDRQFILSSKKLLLSDSGFYLCAWSPGGHQPQHFGDGTRLSIL.

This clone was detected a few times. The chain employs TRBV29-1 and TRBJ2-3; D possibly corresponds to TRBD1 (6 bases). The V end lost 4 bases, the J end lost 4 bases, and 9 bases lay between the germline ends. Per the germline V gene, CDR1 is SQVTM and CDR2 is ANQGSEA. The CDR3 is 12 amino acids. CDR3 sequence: CSVAAGADTQYF. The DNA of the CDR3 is TGCAGCGTTGCGGCAGGGGCAGATACGCAGTATTTT.

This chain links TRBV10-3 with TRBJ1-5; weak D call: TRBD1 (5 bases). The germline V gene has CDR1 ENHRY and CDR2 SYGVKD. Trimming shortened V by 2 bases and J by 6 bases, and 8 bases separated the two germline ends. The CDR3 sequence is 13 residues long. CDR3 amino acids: CAISEEGVQPQHF. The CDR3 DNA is TGTGCCATCAGTGAGGAAGGGGTTCAGCCCCAGCATTTT.